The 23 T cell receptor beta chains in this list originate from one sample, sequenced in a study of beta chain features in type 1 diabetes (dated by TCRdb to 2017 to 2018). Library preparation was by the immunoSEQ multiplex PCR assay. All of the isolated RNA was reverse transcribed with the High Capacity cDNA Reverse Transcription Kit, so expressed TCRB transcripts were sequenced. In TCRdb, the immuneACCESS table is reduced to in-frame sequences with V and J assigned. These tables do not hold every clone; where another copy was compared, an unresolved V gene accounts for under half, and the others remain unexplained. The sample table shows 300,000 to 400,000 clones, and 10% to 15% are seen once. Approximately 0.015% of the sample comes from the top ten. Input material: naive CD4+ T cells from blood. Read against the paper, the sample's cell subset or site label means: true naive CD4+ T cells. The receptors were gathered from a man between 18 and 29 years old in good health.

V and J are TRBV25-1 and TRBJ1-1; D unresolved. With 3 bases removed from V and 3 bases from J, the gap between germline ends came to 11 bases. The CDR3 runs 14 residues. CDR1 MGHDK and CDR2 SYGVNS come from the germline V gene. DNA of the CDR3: TGTGCCAGCAGTGAGTCCGATCGGTACACTGAAGCTTTCTTT. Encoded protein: CASSESDRYTEAFF.

The CDR3 reads CATSRENARIGGQYF. The CDR3 DNA reads as TGTGCCACCAGCAGAGAAAACGCAAGAATCGGCGGGCAGTACTTC. The chain employs TRBV15 and TRBJ2-7; no clear D. This CDR3 has 15 amino acids. The ends were cut back, 0 bases at V and 9 bases at J, with 18 bases in the middle. Per germline, CDR1 LNHNV and CDR2 YYDKDF (reference sequence). Filled out from reference TRBV15 and TRBJ2-7, the complete variable domain reads DAMVIQNPRYQVTQFGKPVTLSCSQTLNHNVMYWYQQKSSQAPKLLFHYYDKDFNNEADTPDNFQSRRPNTSFCFLDIRSPGLGDTAMYLCATSRENARIGGQYFGPGTRLTVT.

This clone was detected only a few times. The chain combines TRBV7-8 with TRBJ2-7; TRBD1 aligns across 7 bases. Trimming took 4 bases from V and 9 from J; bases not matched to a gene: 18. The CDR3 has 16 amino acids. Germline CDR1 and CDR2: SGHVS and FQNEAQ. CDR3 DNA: TGTGCCAGCAGCTCCACCACCGGGACAGCCTACGTCGGGCAGTACTTC. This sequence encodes CASSSTTGTAYVGQYF.

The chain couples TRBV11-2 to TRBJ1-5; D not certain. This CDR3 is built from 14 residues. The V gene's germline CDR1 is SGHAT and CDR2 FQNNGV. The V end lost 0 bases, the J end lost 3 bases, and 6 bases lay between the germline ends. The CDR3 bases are TGTGCCAGCAGCTTAGAGGGCTTCAATCAGCCCCAGCATTTT. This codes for CASSLEGFNQPQHF.

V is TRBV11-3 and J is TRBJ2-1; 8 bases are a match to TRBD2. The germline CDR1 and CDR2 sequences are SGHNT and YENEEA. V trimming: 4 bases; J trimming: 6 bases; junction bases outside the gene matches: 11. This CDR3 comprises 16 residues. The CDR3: CASSSTSAGGGNEQFF. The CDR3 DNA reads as TGTGCCAGCAGCTCGACGTCAGCCGGGGGGGGCAATGAGCAGTTCTTC.

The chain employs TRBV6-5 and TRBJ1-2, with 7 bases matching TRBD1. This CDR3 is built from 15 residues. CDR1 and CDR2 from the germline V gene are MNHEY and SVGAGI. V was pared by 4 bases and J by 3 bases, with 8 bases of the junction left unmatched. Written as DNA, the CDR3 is TGTGCCAGCAGTTGGGCGACAGGGCCCGACTATGGCTACACCTTC. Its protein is CASSWATGPDYGYTF.

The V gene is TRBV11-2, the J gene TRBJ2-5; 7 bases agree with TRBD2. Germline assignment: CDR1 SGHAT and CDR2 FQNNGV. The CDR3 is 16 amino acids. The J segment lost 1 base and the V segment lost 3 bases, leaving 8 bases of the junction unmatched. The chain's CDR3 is CASSLGAGPLQETQYF. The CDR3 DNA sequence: TGTGCCAGCAGCTTGGGAGCGGGGCCCCTCCAAGAGACCCAGTACTTC.

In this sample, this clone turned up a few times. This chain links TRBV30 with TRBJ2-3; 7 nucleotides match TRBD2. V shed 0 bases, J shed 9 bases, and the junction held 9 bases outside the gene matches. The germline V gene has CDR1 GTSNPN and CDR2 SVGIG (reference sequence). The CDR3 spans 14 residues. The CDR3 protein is CAWSVHGGGWTQYF. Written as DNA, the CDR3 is TGTGCCTGGAGTGTACATGGGGGGGGTTGGACGCAGTATTTT.

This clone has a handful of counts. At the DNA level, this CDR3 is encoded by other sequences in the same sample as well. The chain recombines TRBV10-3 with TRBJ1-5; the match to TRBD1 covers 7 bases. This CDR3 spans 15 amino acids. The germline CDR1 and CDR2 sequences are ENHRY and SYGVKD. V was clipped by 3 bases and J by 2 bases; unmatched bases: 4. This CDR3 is CAISEGGVGNQPQHF. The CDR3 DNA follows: TGTGCCATCAGTGAAGGGGGCGTCGGCAATCAGCCCCAGCATTTT.

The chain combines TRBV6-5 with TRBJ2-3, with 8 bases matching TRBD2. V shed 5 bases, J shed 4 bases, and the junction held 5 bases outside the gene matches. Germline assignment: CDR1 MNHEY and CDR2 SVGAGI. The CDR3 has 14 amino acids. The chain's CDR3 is CASSPSGGADTQYF. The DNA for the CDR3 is TGTGCCAGCAGTCCAAGCGGGGGCGCAGATACGCAGTATTTT.

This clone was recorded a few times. CDR3 DNA sequence: TGTGCCATCAGGGACAGCCAGAACACTGAAGCTTTCTTT. Translation gives CAIRDSQNTEAFF. The rearrangement joins TRBV10-3 to TRBJ1-1, with a weak D call TRBD1 (6 bases). Per germline, CDR1 ENHRY and CDR2 SYGVKD. This CDR3 has 13 amino acids. Trimming shortened V by 6 bases and J by 1 base, and 9 bases separated the two germline ends.

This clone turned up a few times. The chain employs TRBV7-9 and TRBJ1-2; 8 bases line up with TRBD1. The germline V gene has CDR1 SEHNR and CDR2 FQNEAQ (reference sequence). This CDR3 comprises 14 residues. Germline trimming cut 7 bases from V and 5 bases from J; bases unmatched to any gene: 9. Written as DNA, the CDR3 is TGTGCCAGCACCGCGGACAGGGTTGGTTATGGCTACACCTTC. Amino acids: CASTADRVGYGYTF.

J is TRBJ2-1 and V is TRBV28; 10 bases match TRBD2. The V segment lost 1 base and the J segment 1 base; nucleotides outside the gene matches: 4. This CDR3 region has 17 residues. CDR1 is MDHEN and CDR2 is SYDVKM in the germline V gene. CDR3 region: CASSLSSGRLSYNEQFF. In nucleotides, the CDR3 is TGTGCCAGCAGTTTATCTAGCGGGAGATTATCCTACAATGAGCAGTTCTTC.

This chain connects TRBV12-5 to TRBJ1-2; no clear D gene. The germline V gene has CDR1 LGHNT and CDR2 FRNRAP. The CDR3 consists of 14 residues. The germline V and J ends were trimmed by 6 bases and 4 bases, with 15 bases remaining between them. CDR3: CASGTDGETYGYTF. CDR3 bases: TGTGCTAGTGGAACGGACGGGGAAACCTATGGCTACACCTTC.

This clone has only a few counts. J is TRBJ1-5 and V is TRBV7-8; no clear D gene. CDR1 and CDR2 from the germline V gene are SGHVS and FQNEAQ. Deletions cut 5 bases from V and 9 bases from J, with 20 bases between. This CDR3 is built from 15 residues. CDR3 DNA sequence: TGTGCCAGCAGCCGACACCGACTAAATAGCGGGCCCCAGCATTTT. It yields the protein CASSRHRLNSGPQHF. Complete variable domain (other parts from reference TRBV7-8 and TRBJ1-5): GAGVSQSPRYKVAKRGQDVALRCDPISGHVSLFWYQQALGQGPEFLTYFQNEAQLDKSGLPSDRFFAERPEGSVSTLKIQRTQQEDSAVYLCASSRHRLNSGPQHFGDGTRLSIL.

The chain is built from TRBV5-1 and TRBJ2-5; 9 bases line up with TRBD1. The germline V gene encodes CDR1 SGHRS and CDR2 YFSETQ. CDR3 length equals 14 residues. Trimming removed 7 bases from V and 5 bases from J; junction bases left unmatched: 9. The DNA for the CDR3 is TGCGCCAGCTGTGGACAGGGGAGGATGGAGACCCAGTACTTC. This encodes CASCGQGRMETQYF. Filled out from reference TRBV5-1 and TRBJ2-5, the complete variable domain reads KAGVTQTPRYLIKTRGQQVTLSCSPISGHRSVSWYQQTPGQGLQFLFEYFSETQRNKGNFPGRFSGRQFSNSRSEMNVSTLELGDSALYLCASCGQGRMETQYFGPGTRLLVL.

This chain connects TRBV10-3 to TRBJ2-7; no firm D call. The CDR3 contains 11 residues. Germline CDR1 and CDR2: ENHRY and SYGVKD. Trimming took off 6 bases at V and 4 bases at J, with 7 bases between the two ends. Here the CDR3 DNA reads TGTGCCATCAGCGACAAATACGAGCAGTACTTC. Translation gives CAISDKYEQYF.

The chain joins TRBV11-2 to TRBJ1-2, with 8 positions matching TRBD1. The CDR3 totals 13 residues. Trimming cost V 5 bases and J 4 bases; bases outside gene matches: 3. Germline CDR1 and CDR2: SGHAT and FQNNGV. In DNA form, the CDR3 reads TGTGCCAGCAGCGGGGACAGGAGCTATGGCTACACCTTC. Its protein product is CASSGDRSYGYTF.

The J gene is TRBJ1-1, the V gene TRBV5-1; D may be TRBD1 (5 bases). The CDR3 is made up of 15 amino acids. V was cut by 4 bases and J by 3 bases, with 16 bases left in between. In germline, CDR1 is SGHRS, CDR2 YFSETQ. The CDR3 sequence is CASSQGPTGDTEAFF. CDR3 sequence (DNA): TGCGCCAGCAGCCAGGGACCCACGGGAGACACTGAAGCTTTCTTT.

Here the CDR3 reads CASSEGAGTSEYNEQFF. The CDR3 coding sequence is TGTGCCAGCAGCGAAGGGGCCGGGACTAGCGAATACAATGAGCAGTTCTTC. The chain joins TRBV9 to TRBJ2-1; 10 bases fit TRBD2. Losses at the gene ends were 3 bases for V and 4 bases for J; bases not matched to a gene: 10. Germline V gene sequence: CDR1 SGDLS, CDR2 YYNGEE. The CDR3 length is 17 residues.

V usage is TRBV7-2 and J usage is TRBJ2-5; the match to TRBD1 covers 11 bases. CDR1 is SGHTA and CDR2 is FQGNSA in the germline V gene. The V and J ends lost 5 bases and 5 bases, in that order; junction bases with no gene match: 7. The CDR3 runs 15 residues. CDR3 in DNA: TGTGCCAGCAGCCAAGGACAGGGGGCGTGGGAGACCCAGTACTTC. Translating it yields CASSQGQGAWETQYF. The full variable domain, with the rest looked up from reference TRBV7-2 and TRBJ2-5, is GAGVSQSPSNKVTEKGKDVELRCDPISGHTALYWYRQSLGQGLEFLIYFQGNSAPDKSGLPSDRFSAERTGGSVSTLTIQRTQQEDSAVYLCASSQGQGAWETQYFGPGTRLLVL.

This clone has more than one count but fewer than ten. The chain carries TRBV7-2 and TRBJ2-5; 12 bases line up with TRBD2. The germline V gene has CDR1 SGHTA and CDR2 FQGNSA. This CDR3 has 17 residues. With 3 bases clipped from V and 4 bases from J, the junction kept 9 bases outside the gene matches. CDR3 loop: CASSFPLTSGSRETQYF. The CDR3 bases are TGTGCCAGCAGCTTCCCCCTGACTAGCGGGAGTAGAGAGACCCAGTACTTC.

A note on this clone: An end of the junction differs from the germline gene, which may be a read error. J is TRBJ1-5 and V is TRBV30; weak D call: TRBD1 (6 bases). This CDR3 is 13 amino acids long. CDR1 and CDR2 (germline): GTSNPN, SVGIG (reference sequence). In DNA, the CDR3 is TGTGCTTGGACGGGGGGCGCGTGGCAGCCCCAGCATTTT. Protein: CAWTGGAWQPQHF.